This TCR beta chain was sequenced in a study of cytomegalovirus exposure and HLA in healthy donors. CDR3 size: 14 residues. CDR1 is MNHEY, CDR2 SVGAGI, per germline. The V and J ends lost 10 bases and 1 base respectively, with 17 bases between them. There are a few counts of this clone. Its antigen remains unknown. Study findings and constraints: In terms of immune exposure information, only CMV serostatus was available.

With 60 Vbeta and 13 Jbeta primers, the PCR was carried out. The method was immunoSEQ multiplex PCR; TCRdb's version includes in-frame clones alone and lacks a portion of them. The sample shows roughly 160,000 clones, under 85% of them seen only once. The rearrangement joins TRBV6-5 to TRBJ2-7, with D maybe TRBD2 (5 bases). Material for sequencing was PBMCs. This clonotype originated in a woman younger than 45 in good health and CMV-seronegative. The CDR3 DNA reads TGTGCCACAAAAGGGTTACGGGGTTCCTACGAGCAGTACTTC. It yields the protein CATKGLRGSYEQYF.